These 8 T cell receptor beta chains were sequenced from one sample in a study of CD8+ T cells in alopecia areata. Once RNA had been extracted, it was reverse transcribed into cDNA to act as the sequencing template. Assay used: immunoSEQ multiplex PCR; TCRdb lists only in-frame clones, some missing. Of about 150,000 clones in the sample, approximately 45% were seen once. Sequences were obtained from CD4+ T cells sorted from blood. Receptors originate from a human donor with alopecia areata.

V usage is TRBV20-1 and J usage is TRBJ2-1; the match to TRBD2 covers 7 bases. CDR1 DFQATT and CDR2 SNEGSKA come from the germline V gene (reference sequence). The CDR3 loop spans 11 amino acids. V trimming: 0 bases; J trimming: 13 bases; junction bases outside the gene matches: 3. In DNA form, the CDR3 reads TGCAGTGCTAGAGATTCTAGCGGCCAGTTCTTC. This sequence encodes CSARDSSGQFF.

The chain employs TRBV18 and TRBJ2-7, with 8 positions matching TRBD1. V lost 3 bases to trimming and J lost 6 bases; unmatched junction nucleotides: 4. The CDR3 spans 13 residues. Germline-derived CDR1 and CDR2 are KGHSH and LQKENI. The CDR3 loop is CASSPGQVGEQYF. In DNA form, the CDR3 reads TGTGCCAGCTCACCGGGACAGGTTGGCGAGCAGTACTTC.

The DNA for the CDR3 is TGCAGCGTTGAGATGTGGAAGGGGGCCCCCGATGGCTACACCTTC. Translating gives CSVEMWKGAPDGYTF. The V and J genes are TRBV29-1 and TRBJ1-2, with TRBD1 matching 7 bases. From germline, CDR1 is SQVTM and CDR2 ANQGSEA. The CDR3 length is 15 residues. Unmatched junction bases numbered 13, after V lost 3 bases and J lost 6 bases.

The chain carries TRBV5-6 and TRBJ2-1; no definite D call. The germline gives CDR1 SGHDT, CDR2 YYEEEE. The CDR3 is made up of 15 amino acids. V lost 2 bases to trimming and J lost 1 base, with 10 bases between them. As DNA, the CDR3 is TGTGCCAGCAGCTTCCGAGCGCGATCCTACAATGAGCAGTTCTTC. Its translation is CASSFRARSYNEQFF.

The rearrangement uses TRBV9 and TRBJ2-3, with 9 bases fitting TRBD2. V dropped 1 base and J dropped 2; count of bases not matched to a gene: 2. The CDR3 covers 15 residues. Germline V gene sequence: CDR1 SGDLS, CDR2 YYNGEE. CDR3 sequence reads: CASSVIAGVTDTQYF. The CDR3 coding sequence is TGTGCCAGCAGCGTAATAGCGGGAGTCACAGATACGCAGTATTTT.

The chain links TRBV29-1 to TRBJ1-5; possible D gene TRBD1, 5 bases. Looked up from germline, CDR1 is SQVTM and CDR2 is ANQGSEA. V gave up 0 bases and J gave up 1 base, with 13 bases separating them. This CDR3 has 16 amino acids. This CDR3 is CSVEDRGKRSNQPQHF. The CDR3 nucleotides read TGCAGCGTTGAAGATCGGGGCAAAAGGAGCAATCAGCCCCAGCATTTT. Together with reference TRBV29-1 and TRBJ1-5, the CDR3 gives the full variable domain: SAVISQKPSRDICQRGTSLTIQCQVDSQVTMMFWYRQQPGQSLTLIATANQGSEATYESGFVIDKFPISRPNLTFSTLTVSNMSPEDSSIYLCSVEDRGKRSNQPQHFGDGTRLSIL.

This clone occurred a few times. The genes are TRBV30 and TRBJ1-1; perhaps TRBD1 as D (5 bases). Germline V gives CDR1 GTSNPN, CDR2 SVGIG (reference sequence). The ends were cut back, 4 bases at V and 4 bases at J, with 10 bases in the middle. CDR3 length: 12 amino acids. CDR3 loop: CAWIAGGTEAFF. The CDR3 DNA is TGTGCCTGGATAGCTGGGGGCACTGAAGCTTTCTTT.

V is TRBV30 and J is TRBJ2-1; 8 bases are shared with TRBD2. CDR3 size: 15 residues. V lost 0 bases to trimming and J lost 3 bases; unmatched junction nucleotides: 4. Germline CDR1 is GTSNPN and CDR2 is SVGIG (reference sequence). This CDR3 reads CAWSVLAGFYNEQFF. CDR3 sequence (DNA): TGTGCCTGGAGTGTATTAGCGGGGTTCTACAATGAGCAGTTCTTC.